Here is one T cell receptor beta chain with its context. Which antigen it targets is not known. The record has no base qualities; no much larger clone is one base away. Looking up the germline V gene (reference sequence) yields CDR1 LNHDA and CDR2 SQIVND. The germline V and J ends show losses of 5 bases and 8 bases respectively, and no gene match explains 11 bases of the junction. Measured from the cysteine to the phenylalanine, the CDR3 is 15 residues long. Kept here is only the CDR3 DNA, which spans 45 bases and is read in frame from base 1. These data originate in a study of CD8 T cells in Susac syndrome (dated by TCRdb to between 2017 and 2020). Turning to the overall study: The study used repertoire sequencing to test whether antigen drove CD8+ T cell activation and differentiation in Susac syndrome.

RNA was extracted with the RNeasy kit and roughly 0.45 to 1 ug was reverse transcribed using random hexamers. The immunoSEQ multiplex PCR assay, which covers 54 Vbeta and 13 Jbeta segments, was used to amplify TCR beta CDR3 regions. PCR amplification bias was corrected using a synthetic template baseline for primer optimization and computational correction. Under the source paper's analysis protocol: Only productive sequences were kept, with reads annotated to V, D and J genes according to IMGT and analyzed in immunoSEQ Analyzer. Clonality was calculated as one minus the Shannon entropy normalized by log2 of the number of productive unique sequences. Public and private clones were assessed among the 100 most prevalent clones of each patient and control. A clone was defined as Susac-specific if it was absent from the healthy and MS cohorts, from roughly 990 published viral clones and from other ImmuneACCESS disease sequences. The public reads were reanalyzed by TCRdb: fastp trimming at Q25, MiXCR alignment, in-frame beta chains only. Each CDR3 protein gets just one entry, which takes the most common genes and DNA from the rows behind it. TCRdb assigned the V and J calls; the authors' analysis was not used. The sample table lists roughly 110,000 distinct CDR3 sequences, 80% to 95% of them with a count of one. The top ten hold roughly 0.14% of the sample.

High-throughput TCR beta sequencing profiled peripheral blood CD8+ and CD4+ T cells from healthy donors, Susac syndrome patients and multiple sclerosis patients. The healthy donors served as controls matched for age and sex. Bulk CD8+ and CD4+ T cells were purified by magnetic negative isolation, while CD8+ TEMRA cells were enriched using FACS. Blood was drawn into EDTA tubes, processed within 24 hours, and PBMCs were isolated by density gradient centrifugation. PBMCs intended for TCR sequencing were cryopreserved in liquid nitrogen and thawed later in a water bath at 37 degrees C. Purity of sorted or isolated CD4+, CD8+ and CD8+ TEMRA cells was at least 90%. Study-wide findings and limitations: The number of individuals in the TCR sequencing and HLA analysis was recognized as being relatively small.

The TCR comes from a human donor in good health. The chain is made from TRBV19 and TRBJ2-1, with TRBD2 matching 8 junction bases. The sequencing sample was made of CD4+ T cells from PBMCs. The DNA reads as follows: TGTGCCAGTAGTTTTACCGGGACTAGTCTCCATGAGCAGTTCTTC. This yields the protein CASSFTGTSLHEQFF.